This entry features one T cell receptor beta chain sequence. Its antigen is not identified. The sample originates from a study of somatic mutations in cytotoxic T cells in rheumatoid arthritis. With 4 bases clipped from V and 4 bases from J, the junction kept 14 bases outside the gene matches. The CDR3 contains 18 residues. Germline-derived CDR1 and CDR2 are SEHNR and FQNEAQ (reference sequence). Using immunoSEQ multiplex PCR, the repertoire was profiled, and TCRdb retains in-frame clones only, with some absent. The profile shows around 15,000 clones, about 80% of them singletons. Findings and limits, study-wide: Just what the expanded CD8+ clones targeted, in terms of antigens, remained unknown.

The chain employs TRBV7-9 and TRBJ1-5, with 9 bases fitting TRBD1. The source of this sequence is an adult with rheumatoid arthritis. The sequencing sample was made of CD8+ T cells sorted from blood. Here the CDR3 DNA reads TGTGCCAGCAGCTCGACAGTGACCCGGGACAGGGAAAATCAGCCCCAGCATTTT. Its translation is CASSSTVTRDRENQPQHF.